This TCR beta chain was recovered during a study of lymphopenia after photon versus proton radiotherapy. Findings and limits, study-wide: Post-nadir diversity loss with photons came from oligoclonal expansion, particularly CD8+ Temra cells. Only patients who died were analyzed for survival; proton advantage is unproven.

This CDR3 contains 15 residues. Trimming cost V 5 bases and J 5 bases; bases outside gene matches: 5. The germline gives CDR1 SGHTA, CDR2 FQGTGA. Notes on this clone: The antigen remains unidentified.

Sequencing used immunoSEQ multiplex PCR; TCRdb keeps in-frame clones, though not all of them. The data contain roughly 30,000 clones, roughly nine tenths of them singletons. This clonotype was obtained from a woman in her 50s with pancreatic cancer. Sequenced here: peripheral blood, sampled from a patient treated with photon-based radiotherapy. This sequence joins TRBV7-3 and TRBJ2-2, with 10 nucleotides matching TRBD2. The CDR3 spells CASSALAGETGELFF. The CDR3 DNA sequence: TGTGCCAGCAGCGCCCTAGCGGGAGAGACCGGGGAGCTGTTTTTT.